This T cell receptor (beta chain) is drawn from a study of regulatory T cells in long-lasting Graves disease (dated by TCRdb to the early 2020s). Study-wide context: In the newly diagnosed Graves' disease group, patients had been taking antithyroid drugs for less than 3 months. Peripheral blood TCR sequencing and RNA sequencing compared persistent Graves' disease patients with newly diagnosed Graves' disease patients. The study took place in China and was registered as a clinical trial. A total of some 33 samples were covered by TCR sequencing, comprising some 13 persistent and roughly 20 newly diagnosed Graves' disease patients.

The method behind the library was multiplex PCR. Sequencing took place on an Illumina HiSeq 4000. CDR3 regions were amplified by Arm-PCR with iRepertoire HTBI primers to construct TCR beta libraries. Before sequencing, the PCR products underwent gel purification. The original methods were these. Gene usage analysis of CDR3 amino acid clonotypes used the approximately 62 TRBV and about 13 TRBJ segments found across samples. Filtered high-quality paired reads were merged into contigs using COPE and FqMerger. BLAST was used to align contigs to IMGT TRBV, TRBD and TRBJ reference genes, with CDR3 defined following IMGT. Any clonotype with a frequency above 0.1% was counted as a highly expanded clone. Repertoire diversity was measured by Shannon entropy, and V-J evenness by the Gini coefficient. Public clonotypes were defined as clonotypes shared by more than one individual. TCRdb reanalyzed the raw reads on its own, using fastp at Q25 for trimming and MiXCR for clone calling, and kept in-frame beta chains. Every entry covers one CDR3 protein and lists the most common genes and DNA from its rows. TCRdb's processing, not the study's, gives the V and J calls here. Recorded for this sample are around 480,000 distinct CDR3 sequences; 15% to 20% of them occurred a single time. The leading ten clones occupy 25% of the sample.

What this sample's time point label stands for: newly diagnosed GD, antithyroid drugs for less than 3 months. RNA was extracted from PBMCs in TRIzol for both TCR sequencing and RNA sequencing. The diagnosis of Graves' disease was made according to American Thyroid Association guidelines. Patients were recruited from an endocrinology department in Xi'an, China. From each patient, 7.5 to 10 milliliters of peripheral blood was collected into an EDTA anticoagulant tube. PBMCs were isolated by Ficoll Paque Plus density gradient separation without further T cell sorting. RNA quality was checked with an Agilent 2100 Bioanalyzer and agarose gel, and concentration with a NanoDrop 2000. This clonotype was counted many times. Its antigen has not been determined. Per-base qualities were not stored, and no clone one base away is much larger. In the germline V gene, CDR1 corresponds to KGHSH and CDR2 to LQKENI. The CDR3 runs 15 residues from the cysteine to the phenylalanine. The retained sequence is limited to the CDR3, 45 bases, with the frame set at the first base. V is clipped by 3 bases and J by 5 bases, and the sequence between their germline boundaries is 14 bases long.

General findings and caveats noted by the study authors: Lower TCR Shannon entropy and fewer highly expanded clones were observed in persistent Graves' disease patients than in newly diagnosed patients, which suggested clonal expansion. The authors acknowledged the small sample size as a limitation that may reduce accuracy. Only peripheral blood was studied, because thyroid tissue, the primary lesion, was inaccessible. Only the TCR beta chain was sequenced and analyzed. TRBV28, TRBJ1-2 and TRBJ2-5 were preferentially used in persistent disease, while TRBV20-1 and TRBJ2-1 were favored in newly diagnosed disease. A larger number of public clonotypes was shared among persistent patients (about 2,700) than among newly diagnosed patients (approximately 1,000).

The same data also went into a second study, on T cells in Graves' hyperthyroidism and ophthalmopathy. The second study's paper adds: A patient counted as having stable Graves' hyperthyroidism if no progression to ophthalmopathy occurred over 18 months of follow-up. The hyperthyroidism patients were between 18 and 65 years old and newly diagnosed, with a disease duration of less than 2 months. Patients with uncontrolled infections, other autoimmune diseases, pregnancy or lactation were excluded. Diagnoses relied on clinical symptoms, serum thyroxine and TRAb, thyroid ultrasound and orbital computed tomography. The first round of RT-PCR for the TCR CDR3 was performed with the HTBI primer set and the Qiagen OneStep RT-PCR kit. Most expanded thyroid clonotypes (frequency above 0.001) were also found in blood, which suggests that blood repertoires may mirror thyroid immune responses. In cross-validation, a model built on a 13 V-J signature told ophthalmopathy apart from stable hyperthyroidism with 87.88% sensitivity and roughly 82% specificity, and in testing the same model reached 80%/75%. In validation, the model predicted progression to ophthalmopathy with roughly 70% sensitivity and 72% to 85% specificity, a median of approximately 6.5 months before onset. To identify distinguishing TCR V-J signatures, a discovery cohort of 100 or so patients was used, comprising some 43 with Graves' ophthalmopathy and roughly 60 with stable Graves' hyperthyroidism. An independent validation cohort of around 19 hyperthyroidism patients and about 16 patients who later progressed to ophthalmopathy tested prospective prediction of ophthalmopathy. For training and testing, the roughly 97 patients in the discovery cohort were randomly divided in a 7:3 ratio. Thyroid tissue and blood T-cell repertoires from six Graves' hyperthyroidism patients were also compared in the study. Once sampling was done, hyperthyroidism patients were given methimazole at a starting dose of 30 mg daily, whereas ophthalmopathy patients were given high-dose intravenous methylprednisolone. Libraries were constructed in a second round of multiplex PCR, after which size selection and purification were carried out. Paired-end sequencing of the libraries was performed with 100 bp reads on an Illumina HiSeq2000. Raw data were processed with SOAPnuke, discarding reads with adapters, uncalled bases, mean Phred below 15, or no exact constant-primer or identifier match. COPE v1.2.5 was used to merge high-quality paired reads, and clonotypes were defined as unique nucleotide sequences. MiTCR v1.1 was used to align clonotypes to the IMGT TRBV, TRBD and TRBJ reference segments. Only V-J combinations with frequency above 0.0001, covering 99% to 99.2% of repertoires, were analysed. A TCS score was defined as the ratio of F50 (clonal expansion) to E x V (chaos), with BLOSUM62-based TCRdist applied between CDR3 peptides within each V-J. Welch's t-statistics and random forest reduced around 510 V-J features to under 15, which were used in a naive Bayes classifier (R e1071). Sample size was not statistically predetermined, and blinding of investigators to group allocation was not performed. TCR Vbeta CDR3 sequencing of 120 to 150 peripheral blood samples (under 45 ophthalmopathy, 75 to 80 hyperthyroidism and 17 progressor patients) is reported in the paper.

Sequencing was performed on peripheral blood mononuclear cells (PBMCs), taken at new diagnosis, from a patient treated with antithyroid drugs. The chain links TRBV18 with TRBJ2-1; 5 matching bases give a weak D call of TRBD1. The origin of this receptor is a woman aged 35-65 years with Graves disease. Donor details come from another sample of the same person, matched by shared clones. The CDR3 region has the sequence CASSPRQGNNNEQFF. The DNA reads as follows: TGTGCCAGCTCACCGAGGCAGGGAAACAACAATGAGCAGTTCTTC.